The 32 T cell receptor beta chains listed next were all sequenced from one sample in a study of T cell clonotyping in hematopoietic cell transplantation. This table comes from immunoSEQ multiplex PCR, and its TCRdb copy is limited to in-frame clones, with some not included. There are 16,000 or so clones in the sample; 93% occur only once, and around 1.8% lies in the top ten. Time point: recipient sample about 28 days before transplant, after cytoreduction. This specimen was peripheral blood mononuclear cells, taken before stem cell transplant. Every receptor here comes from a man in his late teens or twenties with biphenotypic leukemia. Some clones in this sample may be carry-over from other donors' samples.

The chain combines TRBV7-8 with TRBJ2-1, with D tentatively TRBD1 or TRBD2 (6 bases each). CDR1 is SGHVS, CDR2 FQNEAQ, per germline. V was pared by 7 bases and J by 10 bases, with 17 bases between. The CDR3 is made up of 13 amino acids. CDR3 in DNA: TGTGCCAGCAACATAGGGGGGCCAGGGGAGCAGTTCTTC. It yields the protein CASNIGGPGEQFF.

CDR3 nucleotide sequence: TGTGCCAGCAGCTTGGGGCGTCGGGCGAATTCACCCCTCCACTTT. Its protein product is CASSLGRRANSPLHF. This chain joins TRBV5-6 and TRBJ1-6; D is ambiguous. The CDR3 consists of 15 residues. V was trimmed by 0 bases and J by 7 bases, leaving 11 bases between them. Germline V gives CDR1 SGHDT, CDR2 YYEEEE.

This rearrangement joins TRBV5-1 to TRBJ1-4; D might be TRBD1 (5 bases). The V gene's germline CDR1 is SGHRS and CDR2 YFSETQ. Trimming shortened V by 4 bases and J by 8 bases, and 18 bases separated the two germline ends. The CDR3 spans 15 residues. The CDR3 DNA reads TGCGCCAGCAGCGGAACCGGGACGGGCCGGGAAAAACTGTTTTTT. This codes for CASSGTGTGREKLFF.

The CDR3 coding sequence is TGTGCCACCTCCCCGAGGGGGACTTCCACCGGGGAGCTGTTTTTT. Translated: CATSPRGTSTGELFF. V and J are TRBV19 and TRBJ2-2, with D perhaps assigned TRBD1 or TRBD2 (6 bases each). The germline V gene encodes CDR1 LNHDA and CDR2 SQIVND (reference sequence). The CDR3 totals 15 residues. V lost 10 bases and J 4 bases, leaving 19 bases between the germline ends.

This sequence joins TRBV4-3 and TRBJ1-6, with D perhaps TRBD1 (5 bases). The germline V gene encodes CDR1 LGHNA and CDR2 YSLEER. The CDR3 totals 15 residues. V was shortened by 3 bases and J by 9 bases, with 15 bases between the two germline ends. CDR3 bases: TGCGCCAGCAGCCACCCCGGGGTCGGGGGTTCACCCCTCCACTTT. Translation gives CASSHPGVGGSPLHF.

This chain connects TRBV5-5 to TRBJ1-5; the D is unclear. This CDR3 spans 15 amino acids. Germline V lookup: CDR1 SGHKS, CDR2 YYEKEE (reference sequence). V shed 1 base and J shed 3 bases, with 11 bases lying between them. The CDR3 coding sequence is TGTGCCAGCAGCTTGATGATCGGGGACAATCAGCCCCAGCATTTT. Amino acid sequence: CASSLMIGDNQPQHF.

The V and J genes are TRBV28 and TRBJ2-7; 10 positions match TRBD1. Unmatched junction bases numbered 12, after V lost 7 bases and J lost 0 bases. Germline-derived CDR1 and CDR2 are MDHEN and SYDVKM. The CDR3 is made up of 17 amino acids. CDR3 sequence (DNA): TGTGCCAGCATCCCTGCTTTCGGGACAGGGGACTCCTACGAGCAGTACTTC. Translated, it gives CASIPAFGTGDSYEQYF.

Written as DNA, the CDR3 is TGTGCCAGCTTAGGGGGGAGCTCCTACGAGCAGTACTTC. It specifies CASLGGSSYEQYF. The V call is TRBV6-5, the J call TRBJ2-7; D tentatively reads TRBD1 or TRBD2 (6 bases each). Germline values: CDR1 MNHEY, CDR2 SVGAGI. Trimming removed 8 bases at V and 0 bases at J, with 11 bases between. CDR3 length equals 13 residues.

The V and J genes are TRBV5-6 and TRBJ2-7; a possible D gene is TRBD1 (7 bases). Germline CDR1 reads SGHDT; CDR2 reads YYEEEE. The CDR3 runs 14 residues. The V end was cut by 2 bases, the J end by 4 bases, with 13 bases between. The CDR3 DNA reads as TGTGCCAGCAGCTTCGGCAGGGGGGTTTACGAGCAGTACTTC. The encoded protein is CASSFGRGVYEQYF. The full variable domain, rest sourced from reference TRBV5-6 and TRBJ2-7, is DAGVTQSPTHLIKTRGQQVTLRCSPKSGHDTVSWYQQALGQGPQFIFQYYEEEERQRGNFPDRFSGHQFPNYSSELNVNALLLGDSALYLCASSFGRGVYEQYFGPGTRLTVT.

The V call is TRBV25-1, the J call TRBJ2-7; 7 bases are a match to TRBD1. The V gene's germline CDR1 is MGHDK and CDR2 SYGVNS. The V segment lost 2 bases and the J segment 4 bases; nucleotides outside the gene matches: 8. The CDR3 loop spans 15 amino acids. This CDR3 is CASSEVGTAPYEQYF. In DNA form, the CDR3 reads TGTGCCAGCAGTGAAGTCGGGACAGCCCCTTACGAGCAGTACTTC.

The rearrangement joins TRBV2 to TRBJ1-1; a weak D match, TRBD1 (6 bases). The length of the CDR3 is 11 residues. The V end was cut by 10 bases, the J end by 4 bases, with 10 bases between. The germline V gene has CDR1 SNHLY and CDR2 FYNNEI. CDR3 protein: CATMTGTEAFF. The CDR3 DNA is TGTGCCACCATGACAGGCACTGAAGCTTTCTTT.

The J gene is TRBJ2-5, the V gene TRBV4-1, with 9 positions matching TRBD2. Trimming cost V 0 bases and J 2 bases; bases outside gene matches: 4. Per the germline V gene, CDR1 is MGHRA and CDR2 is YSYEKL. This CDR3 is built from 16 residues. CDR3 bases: TGCGCCAGCAGCCAAGATCTGGCGGGGGGGCAAGAGACCCAGTACTTC. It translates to CASSQDLAGGQETQYF.

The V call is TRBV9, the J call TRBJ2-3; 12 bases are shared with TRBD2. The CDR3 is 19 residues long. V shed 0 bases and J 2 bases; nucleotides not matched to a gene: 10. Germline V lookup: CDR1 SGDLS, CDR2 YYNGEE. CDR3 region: CASSVATAASGGATDTQYF. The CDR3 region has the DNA TGTGCCAGCAGCGTAGCTACTGCGGCTAGCGGGGGGGCCACAGATACGCAGTATTTT.

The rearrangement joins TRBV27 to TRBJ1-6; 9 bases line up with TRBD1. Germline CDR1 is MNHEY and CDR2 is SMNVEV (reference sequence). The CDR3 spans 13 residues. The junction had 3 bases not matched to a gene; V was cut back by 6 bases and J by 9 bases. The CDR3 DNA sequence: TGTGCCAGCAGCCGGGACAGGGCTTCACCCCTCCACTTT. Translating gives CASSRDRASPLHF.

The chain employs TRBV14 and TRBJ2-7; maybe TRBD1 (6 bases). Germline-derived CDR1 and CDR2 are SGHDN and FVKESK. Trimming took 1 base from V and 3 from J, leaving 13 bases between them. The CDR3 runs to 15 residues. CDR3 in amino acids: CASSQVAGVDYEQYF. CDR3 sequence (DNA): TGTGCCAGCAGCCAAGTGGCAGGGGTGGACTACGAGCAGTACTTC.

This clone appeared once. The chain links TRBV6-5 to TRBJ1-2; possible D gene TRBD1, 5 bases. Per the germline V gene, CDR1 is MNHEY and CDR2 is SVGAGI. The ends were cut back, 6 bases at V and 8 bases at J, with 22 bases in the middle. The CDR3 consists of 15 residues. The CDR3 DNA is TGTGCCAGCAGCCCGGGGACGGCAAGGGCCGGAGGCTACACCTTC. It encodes CASSPGTARAGGYTF.

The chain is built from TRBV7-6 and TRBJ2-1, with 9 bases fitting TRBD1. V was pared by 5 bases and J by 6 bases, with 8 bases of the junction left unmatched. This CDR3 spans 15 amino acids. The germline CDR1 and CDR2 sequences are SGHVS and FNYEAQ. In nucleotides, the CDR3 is TGTGCCAGCAGCCCCGGGACAGGGTCCGGCAATGAGCAGTTCTTC. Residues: CASSPGTGSGNEQFF.

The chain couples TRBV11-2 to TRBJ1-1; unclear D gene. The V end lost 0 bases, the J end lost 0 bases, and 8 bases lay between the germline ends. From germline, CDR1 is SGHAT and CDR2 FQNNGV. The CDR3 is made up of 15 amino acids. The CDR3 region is CASSLDGLMNTEAFF. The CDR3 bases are TGTGCCAGCAGCTTAGATGGACTGATGAACACTGAAGCTTTCTTT. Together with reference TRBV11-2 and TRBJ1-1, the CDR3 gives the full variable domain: EAGVAQSPRYKIIEKRQSVAFWCNPISGHATLYWYQQILGQGPKLLIQFQNNGVVDDSQLPKDRFSAERLKGVDSTLKIQPAKLEDSAVYLCASSLDGLMNTEAFFGQGTRLTVV.

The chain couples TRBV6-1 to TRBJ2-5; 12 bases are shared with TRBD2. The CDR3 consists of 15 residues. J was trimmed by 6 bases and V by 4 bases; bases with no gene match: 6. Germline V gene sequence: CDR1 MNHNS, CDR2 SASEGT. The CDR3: CASSAGTSGGQTQYF. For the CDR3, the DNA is TGTGCCAGCAGTGCGGGCACTAGCGGGGGGCAGACCCAGTACTTC.

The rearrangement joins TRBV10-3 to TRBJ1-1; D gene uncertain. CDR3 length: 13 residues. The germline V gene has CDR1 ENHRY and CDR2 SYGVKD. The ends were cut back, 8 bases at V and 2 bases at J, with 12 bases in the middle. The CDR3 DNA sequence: TGTGCCATCTACGGCGGAGTTAACACTGAAGCTTTCTTT. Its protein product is CAIYGGVNTEAFF.

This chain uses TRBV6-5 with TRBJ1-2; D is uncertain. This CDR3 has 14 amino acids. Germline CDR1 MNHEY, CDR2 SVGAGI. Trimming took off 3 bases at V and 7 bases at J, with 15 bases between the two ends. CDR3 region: CASSYKAGWGGYTF. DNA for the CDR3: TGTGCCAGCAGTTATAAGGCGGGCTGGGGTGGCTACACCTTC.

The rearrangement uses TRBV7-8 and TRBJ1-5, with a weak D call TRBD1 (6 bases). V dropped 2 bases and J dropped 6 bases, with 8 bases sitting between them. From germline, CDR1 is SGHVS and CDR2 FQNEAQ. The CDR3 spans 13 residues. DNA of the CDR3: TGTGCCAGCAGCTTATCACAGGGTCAGCCCCAGCATTTT. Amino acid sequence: CASSLSQGQPQHF.

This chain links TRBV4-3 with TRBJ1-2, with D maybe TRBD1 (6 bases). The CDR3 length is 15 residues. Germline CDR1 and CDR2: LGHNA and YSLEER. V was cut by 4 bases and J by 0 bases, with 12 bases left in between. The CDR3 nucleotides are TGCGCCAGCAGCCCCCGGACAGTGGCTAACTATGGCTACACCTTC. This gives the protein CASSPRTVANYGYTF.

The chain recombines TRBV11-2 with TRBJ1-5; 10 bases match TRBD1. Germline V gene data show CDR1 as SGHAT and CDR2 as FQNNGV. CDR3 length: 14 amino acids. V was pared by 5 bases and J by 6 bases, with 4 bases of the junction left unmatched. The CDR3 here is CASSVGQGPQPQHF. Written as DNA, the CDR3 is TGTGCCAGCAGCGTGGGACAGGGGCCTCAGCCCCAGCATTTT.

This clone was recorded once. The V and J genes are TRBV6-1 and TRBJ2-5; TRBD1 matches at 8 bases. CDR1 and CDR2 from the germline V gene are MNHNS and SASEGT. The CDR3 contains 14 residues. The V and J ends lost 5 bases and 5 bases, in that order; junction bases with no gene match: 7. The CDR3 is CASSTGQGGETQYF. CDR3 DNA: TGTGCCAGCAGTACTGGACAGGGCGGGGAGACCCAGTACTTC.

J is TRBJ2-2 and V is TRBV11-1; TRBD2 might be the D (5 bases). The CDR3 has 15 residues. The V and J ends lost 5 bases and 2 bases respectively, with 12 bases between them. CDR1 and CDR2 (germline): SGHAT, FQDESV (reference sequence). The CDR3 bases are TGTGCCAGCAGCGAGGAGGATGTCAACACCGGGGAGCTGTTTTTT. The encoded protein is CASSEEDVNTGELFF.

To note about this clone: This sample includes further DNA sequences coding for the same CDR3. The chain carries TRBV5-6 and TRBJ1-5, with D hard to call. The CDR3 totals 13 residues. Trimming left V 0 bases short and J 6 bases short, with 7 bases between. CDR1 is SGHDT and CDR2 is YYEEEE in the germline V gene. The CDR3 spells CASSLARGQPQHF. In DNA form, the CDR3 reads TGTGCCAGCAGCTTGGCGCGAGGTCAGCCCCAGCATTTT.

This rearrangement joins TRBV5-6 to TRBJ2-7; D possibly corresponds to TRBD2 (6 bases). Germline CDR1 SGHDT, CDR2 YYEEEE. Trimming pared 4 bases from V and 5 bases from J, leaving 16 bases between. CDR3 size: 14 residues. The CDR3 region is CASSGALAPHEQYF. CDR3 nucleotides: TGTGCCAGCAGCGGCGCGCTAGCGCCCCACGAGCAGTACTTC.

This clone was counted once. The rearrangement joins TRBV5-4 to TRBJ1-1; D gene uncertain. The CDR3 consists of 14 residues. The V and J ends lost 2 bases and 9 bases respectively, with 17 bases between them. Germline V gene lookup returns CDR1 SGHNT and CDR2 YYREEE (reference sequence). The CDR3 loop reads CASSFRQSPHKAFF. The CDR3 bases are TGTGCCAGCAGCTTTCGGCAATCCCCACACAAAGCTTTCTTT.

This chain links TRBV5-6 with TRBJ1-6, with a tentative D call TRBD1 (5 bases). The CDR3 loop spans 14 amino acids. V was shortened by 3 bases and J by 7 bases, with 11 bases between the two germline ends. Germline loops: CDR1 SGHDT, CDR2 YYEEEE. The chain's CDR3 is CASSYTGLNSPLHF. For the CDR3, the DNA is TGTGCCAGCAGCTATACGGGGCTGAATTCACCCCTCCACTTT.

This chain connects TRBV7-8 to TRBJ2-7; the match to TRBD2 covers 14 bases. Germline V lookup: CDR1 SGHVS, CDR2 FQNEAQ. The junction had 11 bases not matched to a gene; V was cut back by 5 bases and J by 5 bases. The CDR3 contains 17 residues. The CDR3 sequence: CASSLGALGLAGDEQYF. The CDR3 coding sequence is TGTGCCAGCAGCCTTGGGGCCCTGGGACTAGCGGGGGACGAGCAGTACTTC.

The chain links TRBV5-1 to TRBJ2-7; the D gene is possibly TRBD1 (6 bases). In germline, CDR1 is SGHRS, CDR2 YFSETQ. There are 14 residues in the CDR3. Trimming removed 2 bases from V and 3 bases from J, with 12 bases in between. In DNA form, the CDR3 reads TGCGCCAGCAGCTTTACCGGACAGCGCTACGAGCAGTACTTC. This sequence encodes CASSFTGQRYEQYF.